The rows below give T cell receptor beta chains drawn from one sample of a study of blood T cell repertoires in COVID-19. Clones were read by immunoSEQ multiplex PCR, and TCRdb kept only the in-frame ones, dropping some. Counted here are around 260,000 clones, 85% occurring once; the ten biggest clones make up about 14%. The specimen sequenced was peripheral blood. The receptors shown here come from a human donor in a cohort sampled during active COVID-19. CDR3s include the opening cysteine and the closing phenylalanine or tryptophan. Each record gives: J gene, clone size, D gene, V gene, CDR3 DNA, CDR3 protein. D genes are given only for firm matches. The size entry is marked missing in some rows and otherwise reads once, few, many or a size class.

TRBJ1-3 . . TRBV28 TGTGCCAGCAGTTTGGCAACGGGGTCCCCCGTGGACACCATATATTTT CASSLATGSPVDTIYF
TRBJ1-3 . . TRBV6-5 TGTGCCAGCAGGGGTCCCAGGGGTGACACCATGTATTTT CASRGPRGDTMYF
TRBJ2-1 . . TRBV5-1 TGCGCCAGCTCCGTCCCACCACAGCATGAGCAGTTCTTC CASSVPPQHEQFF
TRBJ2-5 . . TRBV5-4 TGTGCCAGCAGCTTGGATCTAGACGGGACCCAGTACTTC CASSLDLDGTQYF
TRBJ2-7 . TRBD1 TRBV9 TGTGCCAGCAGCGATGGGGGACAGGGTTATTACGAGCAGTACTTC CASSDGGQGYYEQYF
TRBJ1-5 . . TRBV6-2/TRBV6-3 TGTGCCAGCAACCCGACAGGTCAACGCAATCAGCCCCAGCATTTT CASNPTGQRNQPQHF
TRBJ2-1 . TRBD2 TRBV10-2 TGCGCCAGCACCGGTTGGCGGGAGGATAACAATGAGCAGTTCTTC CASTGWREDNNEQFF
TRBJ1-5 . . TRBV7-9 TGTGCCAGCAGCAAACAGGGAAAAACCAATCAGCCCCAGCATTTT CASSKQGKTNQPQHF
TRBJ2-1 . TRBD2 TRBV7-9 TGTGCCAGCGAAACTAGCGGAAATTACAATGAGCAGTTCTTC CASETSGNYNEQFF
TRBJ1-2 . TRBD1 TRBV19 TGTGCCAGTAGTAGCCGGGACAGGCCCTATGGCTACACCTTC CASSSRDRPYGYTF
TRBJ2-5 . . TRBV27 TGTGCCAGCAGTTCGGGTTTACGGGAGACCCAGTACTTC CASSSGLRETQYF
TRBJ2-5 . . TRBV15 TGTGCCACCAGCAGAGATAGCCCTCTGATGGCGAGGAGGGAGACCCAGTACTTC CATSRDSPLMARRETQYF
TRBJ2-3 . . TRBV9 TGTGCCAGCAGCGCGGCGGGCGTGGGCACAGATACGCAGTATTTT CASSAAGVGTDTQYF
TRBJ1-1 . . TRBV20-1 TGCAGTGCTAGTATGGGGGGGACTGAAGCTTTCTTT CSASMGGTEAFF
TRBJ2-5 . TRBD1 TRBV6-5 TGTGCCAGCGATAAGGACAGGGGCCAAGAGACCCAGTACTTC CASDKDRGQETQYF
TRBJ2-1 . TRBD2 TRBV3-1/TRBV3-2 TGTGCCAGCAGCCCGAGGGGCGGGAGGGGGTACAATGAGCAGTTCTTC CASSPRGGRGYNEQFF
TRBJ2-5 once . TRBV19 TGTGCCAGTAGTATAGGGGGCTCGGAAGGAGGGGAGACCCAGTACTTC CASSIGGSEGGETQYF
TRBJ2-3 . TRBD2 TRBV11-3 TGTGCCAGCAGCTTGGGAACTAGCGGGGCTAGCACAGATACGCAGTATTTT CASSLGTSGASTDTQYF
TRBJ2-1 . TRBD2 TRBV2 TGTGCCAGCAGGCCGGGACTAGCGGGGGCCTCCTACAATGAGCAGTTCTTC CASRPGLAGASYNEQFF
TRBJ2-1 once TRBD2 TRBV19 TGTGCCAGTAGTTATTGGGGGGTTGGGCTAGCGGGAGTTAGATCCTACAATGAGCAGTTCTTC CASSYWGVGLAGVRSYNEQFF
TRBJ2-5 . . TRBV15 TGTGCCACCAGCAGAGCTCAGGGTGAAGAGACCCAGTACTTC CATSRAQGEETQYF
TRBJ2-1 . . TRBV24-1 TGTGCCACGCAGGCTGCCGTCGACAATGAGCAGTTCTTC CATQAAVDNEQFF
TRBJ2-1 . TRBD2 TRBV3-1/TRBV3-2 TGTGCCAGCAGCCAAGGCGGACTAGCGGGTTACAATGAGCAGTTCTTC CASSQGGLAGYNEQFF
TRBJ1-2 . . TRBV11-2 TGTGCCAGCAGCTTAGGGGAGTTCCCCTTTGGTGGCTACACCTTC CASSLGEFPFGGYTF
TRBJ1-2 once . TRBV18 TGTGCCAGCTCACCACCGGGGGCAAATGGTATCGGCTACACCTTC CASSPPGANGIGYTF
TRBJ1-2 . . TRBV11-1 TGTGCCAGCAGCTTAACGACAGCTAACTATGGCTACACCTTC CASSLTTANYGYTF
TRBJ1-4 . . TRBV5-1 TGCGCCAGCAGCTTGGACAGGGCGGGTGAAAAACTGTTTTTT CASSLDRAGEKLFF
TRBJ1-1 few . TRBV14 TGTGCCAGCAGCGACCCAGGGCCCACTGAAGCTTTCTTT CASSDPGPTEAFF
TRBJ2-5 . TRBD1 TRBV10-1 TGCGCCAGCAGTGATGGGACAGGAGGGAAGACCCAGTACTTC CASSDGTGGKTQYF
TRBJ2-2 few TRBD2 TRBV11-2 TGTGCCAGCAGCTTAGATCGGCTTGGCGGGAGAACCGGGGAGCTGTTTTTT CASSLDRLGGRTGELFF
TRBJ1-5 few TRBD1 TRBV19 TGTGCCACAAAACCGGGACAGAGCAATCAGCCCCAGCATTTT CATKPGQSNQPQHF
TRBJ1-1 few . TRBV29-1 TGCAGCGTTGTGTTGGGGGCGGCAGCTTTCTTT CSVVLGAAAFF
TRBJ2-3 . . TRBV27 TGTGCCAGCAGCGTTGCCAGGGCGGGGAATACGCAGTATTTT CASSVARAGNTQYF
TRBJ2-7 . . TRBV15 TGTGCCACCAGCACGCGGGCCAGAGCGGGCTACGAGCAGTACTTC CATSTRARAGYEQYF
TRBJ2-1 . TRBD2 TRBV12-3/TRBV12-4 TGTGCCAGCAGTGGTGGGGGGGACAATGAGCAGTTCTTC CASSGGGDNEQFF
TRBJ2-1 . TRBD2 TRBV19 TGTGCCAGTAGCCTCCAACTAGCGGACTACAATGAGCAGTTCTTC CASSLQLADYNEQFF
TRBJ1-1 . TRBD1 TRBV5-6 TGTGCCAGCAGACTGGGACAGGGGATTATGAACACTGAAGCTTTCTTT CASRLGQGIMNTEAFF
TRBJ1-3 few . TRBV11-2 TGTGCCAGCAGCATTATCGGGAGCTCTGGAAACACCATATATTTT CASSIIGSSGNTIYF
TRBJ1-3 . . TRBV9 TGTGCCAGCAGCGTAGGAACGGTCGGGAGAAACACCATATATTTT CASSVGTVGRNTIYF
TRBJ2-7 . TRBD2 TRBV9 TGTGCCAGCAGCGTCGTTAGCGGGACATACGAGCAGTACTTC CASSVVSGTYEQYF
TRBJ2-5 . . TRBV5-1 TGCGCCAGCAGCCTGGTGGGGATGGGAGGTCGGGAGACCCAGTACTTC CASSLVGMGGRETQYF
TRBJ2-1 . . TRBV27 TGTGCCAGCAGTCATAGGGAGATCCACAATGAGCAGTTCTTC CASSHREIHNEQFF
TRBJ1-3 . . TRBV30 TGTGCCTGGAAAACCCTGACAGGAGGCAGTGGAAACACCATATATTTT CAWKTLTGGSGNTIYF
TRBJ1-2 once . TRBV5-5 TGTGCCAGCAGCTTGCAGGGGAGCGGCTACACCTTC CASSLQGSGYTF
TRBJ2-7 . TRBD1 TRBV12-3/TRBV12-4 TGTGCCAGCAGTCCGGGACAGGGGTCCGAGCAGTACTTC CASSPGQGSEQYF
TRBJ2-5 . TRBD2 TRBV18 TGTGCCAGCTCATCGGGACTAGGGGAGACCCAGTACTTC CASSSGLGETQYF
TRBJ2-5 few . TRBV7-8 TGTGCCAGCAGCATTGGGGCCCTTCAAGAGACCCAGTACTTC CASSIGALQETQYF
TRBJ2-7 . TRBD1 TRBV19 TGTGCCAGTAGTATAGATGGTGGGACAGGGCTCTACGAGCAGTACTTC CASSIDGGTGLYEQYF
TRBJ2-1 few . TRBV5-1 TGCGCCAGCAGCCTCACGGGGGACAATGAGCAGTTCTTC CASSLTGDNEQFF
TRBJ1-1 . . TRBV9 TGTGCCAGCAGCCTGACCCCTCAGGGGAGCACTGAAGCTTTCTTT CASSLTPQGSTEAFF
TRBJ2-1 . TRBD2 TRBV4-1 TGCGCCAGCAGCCTCGGACTAGCCCCAAGCTACAATGAGCAGTTCTTC CASSLGLAPSYNEQFF
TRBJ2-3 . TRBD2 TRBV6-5 TGTGCCAGCACCAGACTAGCGGGTTACACAGATACGCAGTATTTT CASTRLAGYTDTQYF
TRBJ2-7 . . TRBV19 TGTGCCAGTAGTATAGCCCTAGACAGACTAGCCTACGAGCAGTACTTC CASSIALDRLAYEQYF
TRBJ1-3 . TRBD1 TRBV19 TGTGCCAGCGCGCCAGACAGGGGTTTTGGAAACACCATATATTTT CASAPDRGFGNTIYF
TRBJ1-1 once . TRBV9 TGTGCCAGCAGCGTAGAAGCGACCCAGAGGGCTGAAGCTTTCTTT CASSVEATQRAEAFF
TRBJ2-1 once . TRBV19 TGTGCCAGTAGTACATGGACTGGAGCCTACAATGAGCAGTTCTTC CASSTWTGAYNEQFF
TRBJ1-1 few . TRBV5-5 TGTGCCAGCAGCTCAGAACGCCTGAACACTGAAGCTTTCTTT CASSSERLNTEAFF
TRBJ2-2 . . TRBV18 TGTGCCAGCTCACCGGACTTGACCACCGGGGAGCTGTTTTTT CASSPDLTTGELFF
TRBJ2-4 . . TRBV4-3 TGCGCCAGCAGCCAAGACCGGCAGGGAAGTATTCAGTACTTC CASSQDRQGSIQYF